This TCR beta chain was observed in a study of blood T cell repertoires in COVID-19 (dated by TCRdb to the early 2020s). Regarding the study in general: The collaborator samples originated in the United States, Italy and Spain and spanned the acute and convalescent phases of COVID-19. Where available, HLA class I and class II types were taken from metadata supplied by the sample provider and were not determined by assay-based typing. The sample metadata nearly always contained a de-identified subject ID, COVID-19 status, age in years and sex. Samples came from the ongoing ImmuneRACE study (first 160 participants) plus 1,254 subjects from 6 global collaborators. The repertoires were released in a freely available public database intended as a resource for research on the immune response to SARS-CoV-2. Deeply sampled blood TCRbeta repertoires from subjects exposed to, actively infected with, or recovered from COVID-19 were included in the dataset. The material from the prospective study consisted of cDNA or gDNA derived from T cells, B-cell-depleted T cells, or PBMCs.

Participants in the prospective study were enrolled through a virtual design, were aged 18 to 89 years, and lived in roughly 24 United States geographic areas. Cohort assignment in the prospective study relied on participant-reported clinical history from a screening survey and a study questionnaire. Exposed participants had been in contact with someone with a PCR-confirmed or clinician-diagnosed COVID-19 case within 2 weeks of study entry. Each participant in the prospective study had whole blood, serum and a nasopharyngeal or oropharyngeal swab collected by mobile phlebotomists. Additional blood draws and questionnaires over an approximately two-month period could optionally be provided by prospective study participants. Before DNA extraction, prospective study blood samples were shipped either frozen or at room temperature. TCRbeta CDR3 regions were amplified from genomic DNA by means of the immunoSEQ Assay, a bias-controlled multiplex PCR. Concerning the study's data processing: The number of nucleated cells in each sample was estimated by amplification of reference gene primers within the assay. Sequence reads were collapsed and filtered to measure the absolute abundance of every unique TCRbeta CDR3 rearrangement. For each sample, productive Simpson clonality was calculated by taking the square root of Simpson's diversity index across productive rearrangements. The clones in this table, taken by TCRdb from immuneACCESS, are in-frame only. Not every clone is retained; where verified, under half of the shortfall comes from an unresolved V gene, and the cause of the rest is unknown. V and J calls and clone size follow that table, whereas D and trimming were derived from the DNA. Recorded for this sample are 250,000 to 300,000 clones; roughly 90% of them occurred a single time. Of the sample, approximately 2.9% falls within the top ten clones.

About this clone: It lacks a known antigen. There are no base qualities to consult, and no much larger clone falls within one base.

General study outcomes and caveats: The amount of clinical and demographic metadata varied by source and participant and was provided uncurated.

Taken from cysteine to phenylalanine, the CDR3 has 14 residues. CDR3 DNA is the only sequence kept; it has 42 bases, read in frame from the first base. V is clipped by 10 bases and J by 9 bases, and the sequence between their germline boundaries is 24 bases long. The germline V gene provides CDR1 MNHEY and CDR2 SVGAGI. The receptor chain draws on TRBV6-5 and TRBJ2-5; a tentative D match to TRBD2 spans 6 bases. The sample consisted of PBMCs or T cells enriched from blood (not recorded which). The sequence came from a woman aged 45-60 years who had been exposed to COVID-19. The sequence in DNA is TGTGCCACCCTAACTGGAAGCCCCGGAGGGGCCCAGTACTTC. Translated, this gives CATLTGSPGGAQYF.